The 19 T cell receptor beta chains in this list originate from one sample, sequenced in a study of CD8+CD57+ T cells in acquired aplastic anemia. Genomic DNA was employed as the template in profiling TCR beta VDJ and CDR3. MiXCR, applied by TCRdb to the reads, yields one record per CDR3 protein. The table includes hundreds of thousands of distinct CDR3 sequences, around 68% detected once. Material: sorted CD4+, CD8+, or CD8+CD57+ T cells (not recorded which) from PBMCs. These receptors came from a human donor in good health, serving as a control.

The CDR3 nucleotides are TGCGCCAGCAGCTTGGTCCAGGGCGGGGCCCTCTGGGAGCAGTACTTC. Protein product: CASSLVQGGALWEQYF. The J gene is TRBJ2-7, the V gene TRBV5-1; maybe TRBD2 (6 bases). Germline V gene data show CDR1 as SGHRS and CDR2 as YFSETQ. The CDR3 has 16 residues. V lost 0 bases and J lost 7, with 20 bases in between.

This chain joins TRBV24-1 and TRBJ2-3, with D tentatively TRBD2 (6 bases). V was trimmed by 6 bases and J by 4 bases, leaving 13 bases between them. The CDR3 runs to 14 residues. Germline V gene sequence: CDR1 KGHDR, CDR2 SFDVKD. The CDR3 nucleotides read TGTGCCACCAGTAGTCGTCGCGGGGCAGATACGCAGTATTTT. Translated, it gives CATSSRRGADTQYF.

This clonotype occurred a few times. The chain joins TRBV19 to TRBJ2-2, with 9 bases fitting TRBD1. The CDR3 is 13 amino acids. Germline V gene data show CDR1 as LNHDA and CDR2 as SQIVND (reference sequence). J gave up 4 bases and V 9 bases, and 3 bases lay outside the gene matches. The CDR3 bases are TGTGCCAGAGGGGACAGGGCCACCGGGGAGCTGTTTTTT. This codes for CARGDRATGELFF.

The table lists this clonotype with many counts. V is TRBV7-6 and J is TRBJ1-5; TRBD1 matches 12 bases. Germline V lookup: CDR1 SGHVS, CDR2 FNYEAQ. The CDR3 consists of 18 residues. The J segment lost 5 bases and the V segment lost 5 bases, leaving 13 bases of the junction unmatched. As DNA, the CDR3 is TGTGCCAGCAGCGCCGGGACAGGGGGCTTATCTCCGGATCAGCCCCAGCATTTT. Translation gives CASSAGTGGLSPDQPQHF.

The sample holds many counts of this clonotype. The rearrangement links TRBV10-3 to TRBJ2-1; TRBD2 matches at 8 bases. CDR3 size: 15 residues. Germline lookup yields CDR1 ENHRY and CDR2 SYGVKD. V dropped 3 bases and J dropped 4; count of bases not matched to a gene: 5. The CDR3 region has the DNA TGTGCCATCAGTGACCGCCGGGGGGGGTACAATGAGCAGTTCTTC. This codes for CAISDRRGGYNEQFF.

The chain couples TRBV9 to TRBJ2-7; D remains unclear. V lost 3 bases and J lost 7, with 23 bases in between. Germline CDR1 SGDLS, CDR2 YYNGEE. The length of the CDR3 is 16 residues. The CDR3 nucleotides are TGTGCCAGCAGCGCAGAGCTGAGGACGGGCACTGAAGAGCAGTACTTC. Protein product: CASSAELRTGTEEQYF.

At least ten counts were recorded for this clonotype. The V call is TRBV5-1, the J call TRBJ2-1; the D is unclear. Germline values: CDR1 SGHRS, CDR2 YFSETQ. V lost 5 bases, J lost 7 bases, and 10 bases lay in between. CDR3 length: 12 amino acids. The CDR3 is CASRPTENEQFF. The CDR3 region has the DNA TGCGCCAGCAGGCCTACGGAAAATGAGCAGTTCTTC.

This clonotype was recorded many times. The V call is TRBV12-3 or TRBV12-4, the J call TRBJ1-5, with unresolved D. This CDR3 comprises 11 residues. V was clipped by 5 bases and J by 4 bases, with 3 bases between them. CDR3 DNA sequence: TGTGCCAGCAGTCCGAATCAGCCCCAGCATTTT. This encodes CASSPNQPQHF.

This clonotype came up a few times. The rearrangement joins TRBV30 to TRBJ2-5; D might be TRBD1 (6 bases). This CDR3 region has 12 residues. CDR1 is GTSNPN, CDR2 SVGIG, per germline (reference sequence). The V end lost 5 bases, the J end lost 3 bases, and 10 bases lay between the germline ends. This CDR3 reads CAWSQGKETQYF. As DNA, the CDR3 is TGTGCCTGGTCACAGGGAAAAGAGACCCAGTACTTC.

In the case of this clonotype: The germline gene is not matched at one end of the junction; a read error may be the cause. The chain joins TRBV12-3 or TRBV12-4 to TRBJ1-2; 8 nucleotides match TRBD1. The CDR3 extends over 14 amino acids. The CDR3 loop reads CAIGEETGAYGYIF. As DNA, the CDR3 is TGTGCCATCGGTGAGGAGACAGGGGCCTATGGCTACATCTTC.

The rearrangement joins TRBV19 to TRBJ1-5; D is ambiguous. This CDR3 is built from 15 residues. Trimming took 5 bases from V and 12 from J, leaving 23 bases between them. From germline, CDR1 is LNHDA and CDR2 SQIVND (reference sequence). The CDR3 nucleotides read TGTGCCAGTAGTCCTAACTCGGGCAGGTTGTGGTTCCAGCATTTT. It yields the protein CASSPNSGRLWFQHF.

The gene calls are TRBV12-3 or TRBV12-4 and TRBJ1-2; 9 bases are a match to TRBD1. V lost 6 bases, J lost 8 bases, and 13 bases stayed unmatched. This CDR3 region has 15 residues. The CDR3 region is CASRHPGQGAGGYTF. Here the CDR3 DNA reads TGTGCCAGCAGACACCCGGGACAGGGAGCGGGAGGCTACACCTTC.

This clonotype was found once. V and J are TRBV5-1 and TRBJ2-2; D might be TRBD1 or TRBD2, each matching 5 bases. The CDR3 is 14 amino acids. Germline assignment: CDR1 SGHRS and CDR2 YFSETQ. Deletions cut 3 bases from V and 0 bases from J, with 6 bases between. The CDR3 bases are TGCGCCAGCAGCTGGGGGACGAACACCGGGGAGCTGTTTTTT. It yields the protein CASSWGTNTGELFF.

Comment on this clonotype: Germline is not matched at one junction end, which may reflect a read error. The chain recombines TRBV7-2 with TRBJ1-6; D perhaps matches TRBD1 (5 bases). The CDR3 extends over 15 amino acids. Germline loops: CDR1 SGHTA, CDR2 FQGNSA. The CDR3 DNA sequence: TGTGTCAGCTACGGGGCGGCAGCCTATAATTCACCCCTCCACTTT. Protein product: CVSYGAAAYNSPLHF. Combining the CDR3 with reference TRBV7-2 and TRBJ1-6 gives the whole variable domain GAGVSQSPSNKVTEKGKDVELRCDPISGHTALYWYRQSLGQGLEFLIYFQGNSAPDKSGLPSDRFSAERTGGSVSTLTIQRTQQEDSAVYLCVSYGAAAYNSPLHFGNGTRLTVT.

The chain links TRBV6-5 to TRBJ1-2; 7 nucleotides agree with TRBD1. Germline V gene data show CDR1 as MNHEY and CDR2 as SVGAGI. With 5 bases clipped from V and 3 bases from J, the junction kept 9 bases outside the gene matches. The CDR3 is 15 amino acids. The CDR3 here is CASSPIRRGHYGYTF. The CDR3 DNA reads TGTGCCAGCAGTCCCATCCGAAGGGGGCACTATGGCTACACCTTC.

Concerning this clonotype: A much larger clone differs from this one at a single base, so this may be a read error. The chain carries TRBV6-5 and TRBJ2-3, with D possibly matching TRBD2 (5 bases). The CDR3 is made up of 13 amino acids. Trimming shortened V by 6 bases and J by 6 bases, and 13 bases separated the two germline ends. Germline V CDR1 and CDR2: MNHEY, SVGAGI. The CDR3 DNA reads as TGTGCCAGCAGAGTACGCAGGAGGGATACGCAGTATTTT. Protein product: CASRVRRRDTQYF.

The genes are TRBV7-2 and TRBJ2-7, with D possibly TRBD2 on 7 matching bases. Per germline, CDR1 SGHTA and CDR2 FQGNSA. CDR3 length: 14 amino acids. V was shortened by 1 base and J by 13 bases, with 20 bases between the two germline ends. CDR3 coding DNA: TGTGCCAGCAGCTTAGGCAGGGATCAATCGGGGGGCTACTTC. Residues: CASSLGRDQSGGYF.

This clonotype was counted at least ten times. The chain couples TRBV7-2 to TRBJ1-1; no definite D call. The CDR3 extends over 14 amino acids. The V and J ends lost 5 bases and 0 bases respectively, with 10 bases between them. CDR1 is SGHTA and CDR2 is FQGNSA in the germline V gene. In nucleotides, the CDR3 is TGTGCCAGCAGCCCGAGCCCCATGAACACTGAAGCTTTCTTT. As protein: CASSPSPMNTEAFF.

This clonotype has a count of ten or more. J is TRBJ1-4 and V is TRBV20-1; D is uncertain. Germline-derived CDR1 and CDR2 are DFQATT and SNEGSKA (reference sequence). Trimming removed 2 bases at V and 7 bases at J, with 8 bases between. This CDR3 contains 12 residues. The CDR3 DNA follows: TGCAGTGCTAGACCGGCGGGTGAAAAACTGTTTTTT. Amino acid sequence: CSARPAGEKLFF.